The present TCR beta chain was sequenced within a study of a mutant IDH1 vaccine in newly diagnosed glioma. Study information: Patients arrived already treated with radiotherapy, temozolomide, or both, most having had both. It was at week 35 that visit V12 occurred, and at week 47 that visit V13 did.

V lost 3 bases, J lost 6 bases, and 1 base stayed unmatched. CDR3 length: 12 residues. The V gene's germline CDR1 is SGHDN and CDR2 FVKESK. Measured with immunoSEQ multiplex PCR; TCRdb has only the in-frame clones, and not every one. The repertoire holds 20,000 to 30,000 clones, 82% seen once, with approximately 3.6% in the top ten. In its sample, this clone was seen once. Its antigen remains unknown. Time point meaning: week 47, end of study. The investigators gave 300 ug of mutant IDH1 20-mer peptide in each vaccine dose, together with topical imiquimod. The chain employs TRBV14 and TRBJ1-1; 7 positions match TRBD1. The material sequenced was PBMCs, taken from a glioma patient whose treatment included an IDH1 peptide vaccine. This receptor was identified in a man aged 35-49 years with glioma. Some clones in this sample may be carry-over from other donors' samples. The CDR3 nucleotides read TGTGCCAGCAGCCAGACAGGGCCTGAAGCTTTCTTT. As protein: CASSQTGPEAFF.